The rows below give T cell receptor beta chains drawn from one sample of a study of blood T cell repertoires in COVID-19. Libraries were prepared by immunoSEQ multiplex PCR; TCRdb keeps only in-frame clonotypes and omits some of them. Of 75,000 to 85,000 clones in the sample, about 88% were seen once. Sequences were obtained from peripheral blood. Every receptor here comes from a man aged 60-69 years with COVID-19, enrolled during active disease. CDR3s include the opening cysteine and the closing phenylalanine or tryptophan. A D gene is named only where the DNA matches it firmly.

>-|TRBJ1-1|TRBV30
TGTGCCTGGGACGGGGGAGGAACTGAAGCTTTCTTT
CAWDGGGTEAFF
>TRBD2|TRBJ2-5|TRBV6-5
TGTGCCAGCAGTTACTCCGGACTAGCGGAACAAGAGACCCAGTACTTC
CASSYSGLAEQETQYF
>TRBD1|TRBJ2-3|TRBV6-5
TGTGCCAGCAGTTATGGGACAGGGGACGGGTTTGCGCAGTATTTT
CASSYGTGDGFAQYF
>TRBD2|TRBJ2-1|TRBV7-9
TGTGCCAGCAGCTTAGGGGGACTAGCGGGAGTATATGAGCAGTTCTTC
CASSLGGLAGVYEQFF
>TRBD1|TRBJ1-1|TRBV5-1
TGCGCCAGCAGCTTAGACAGGGGATACACTGAAGCTTTCTTT
CASSLDRGYTEAFF
>-|TRBJ2-1|TRBV2
TGTGCCAGCAATACGGGACTCTCTCAAATGGAGCAGTTCTTC
CASNTGLSQMEQFF
>-|TRBJ1-1|TRBV5-1
TGCGCCAGCAGGGAACAGCCGGGGGTCGGTGTGACTGAAGCTTTCTTT
CASREQPGVGVTEAFF
>-|TRBJ2-2|TRBV12-5
TGTGCTAGTGGTTTGGGCCTTAGTACCGGGGAGCTGTTTTTT
CASGLGLSTGELFF
>-|TRBJ1-1|TRBV24-1
TGTGCCACCAGGGGGGAGGGGCAGGTTGAAGCTTTCTTT
CATRGEGQVEAFF
>-|TRBJ1-1|TRBV7-3
TGTGCCAGCAGCTTAACTCCCTGGGCAGGAGGGGACACTGAAGCTTTCTTT
CASSLTPWAGGDTEAFF